This TCR beta chain was documented in a study of long-term antiretroviral therapy in people with HIV. Study results and caveats: Clonal expansions arising prior to ART prevailed in the repertoire at every time point. Diversity increased after ART yet remained lower than in transplant donor controls.

With respect to this clone: The antigen is unknown.

V was trimmed by 0 bases and J by 2 bases, leaving 8 bases between them. The CDR3 contains 14 residues. Germline assignment: CDR1 GTSNPN and CDR2 SVGIG (reference sequence). Every specimen provided about 1-10 million cryopreserved PBMC before DNA extraction took place. The libraries were made with immunoSEQ v3.0 at survey level. Libraries were prepared by immunoSEQ multiplex PCR; TCRdb keeps only in-frame clonotypes and omits some of them. Here the sample spans 15,000 to 20,000 clones, around 80% being singletons. This TCR was recovered from a young man with HIV. The rearrangement links TRBV30 to TRBJ1-5; no firm D call. Sequencing was performed on unsorted PBMCs, taken 0.1 years after starting antiretroviral therapy. The CDR3: CAWSVVHGNQPQHF. CDR3 DNA sequence: TGTGCCTGGAGTGTAGTACACGGCAATCAGCCCCAGCATTTT.